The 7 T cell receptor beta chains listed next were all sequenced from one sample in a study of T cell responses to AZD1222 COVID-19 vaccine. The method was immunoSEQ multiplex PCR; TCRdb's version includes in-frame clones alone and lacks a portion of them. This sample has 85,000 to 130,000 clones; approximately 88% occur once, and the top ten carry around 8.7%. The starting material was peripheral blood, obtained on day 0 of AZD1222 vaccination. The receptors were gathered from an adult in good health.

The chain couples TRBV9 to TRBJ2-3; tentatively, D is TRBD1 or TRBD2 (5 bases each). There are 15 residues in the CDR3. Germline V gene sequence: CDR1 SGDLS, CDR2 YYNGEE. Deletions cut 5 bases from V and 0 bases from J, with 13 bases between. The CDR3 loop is CASSALGVSTDTQYF. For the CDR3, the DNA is TGTGCCAGCAGTGCCCTGGGGGTTAGCACAGATACGCAGTATTTT.

Here the CDR3 DNA reads TGTGCCAGCAGCTTAGGGCTGTTGCCCTACGAGCAGTACTTC. This encodes CASSLGLLPYEQYF. V usage is TRBV7-9 and J usage is TRBJ2-7; D uncertain. The CDR3 is 14 amino acids. Trimming shortened V by 1 base and J by 2 bases, and 9 bases separated the two germline ends. CDR1 and CDR2 from the germline V gene are SEHNR and FQNEAQ (reference sequence). Full variable domain (missing parts from reference TRBV7-9 and TRBJ2-7): DTGVSQNPRHKITKRGQNVTFRCDPISEHNRLYWYRQTLGQGPEFLTYFQNEAQLEKSRLLSDRFSAERPKGSFSTLEIQRTEQGDSAMYLCASSLGLLPYEQYFGPGTRLTVT.

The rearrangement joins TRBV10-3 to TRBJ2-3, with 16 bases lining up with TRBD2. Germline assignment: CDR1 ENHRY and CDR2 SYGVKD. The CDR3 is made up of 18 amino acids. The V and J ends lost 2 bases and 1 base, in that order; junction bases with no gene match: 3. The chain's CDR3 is CAISEEGLAGGRTDTQYF. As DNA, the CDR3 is TGTGCCATCAGTGAGGAGGGACTAGCGGGAGGGCGCACAGATACGCAGTATTTT.

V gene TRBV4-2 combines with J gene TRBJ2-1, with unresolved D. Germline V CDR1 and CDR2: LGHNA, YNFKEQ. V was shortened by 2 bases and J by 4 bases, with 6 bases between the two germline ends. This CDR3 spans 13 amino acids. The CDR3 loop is CASSQRTYNEQFF. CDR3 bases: TGTGCCAGCAGCCAACGAACTTACAATGAGCAGTTCTTC.

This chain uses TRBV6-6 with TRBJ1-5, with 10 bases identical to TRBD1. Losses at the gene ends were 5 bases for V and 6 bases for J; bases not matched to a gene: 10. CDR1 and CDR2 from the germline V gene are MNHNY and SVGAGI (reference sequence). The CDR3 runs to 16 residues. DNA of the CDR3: TGTGCCAGCAGTCGATCGGGACAGGGGTTTTTTCAGCCCCAGCATTTT. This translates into CASSRSGQGFFQPQHF.

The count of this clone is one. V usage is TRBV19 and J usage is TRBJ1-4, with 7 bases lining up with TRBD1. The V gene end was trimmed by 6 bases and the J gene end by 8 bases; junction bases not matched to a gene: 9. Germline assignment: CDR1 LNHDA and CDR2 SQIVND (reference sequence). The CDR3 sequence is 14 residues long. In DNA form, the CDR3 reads TGTGCCAGTAGCGACAGGGTTCGGGGGGAAAAACTGTTTTTT. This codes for CASSDRVRGEKLFF.

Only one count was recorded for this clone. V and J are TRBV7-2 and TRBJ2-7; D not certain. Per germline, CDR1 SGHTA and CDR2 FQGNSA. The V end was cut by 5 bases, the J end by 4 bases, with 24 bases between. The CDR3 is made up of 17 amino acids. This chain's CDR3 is CASSIPKPDPPKYEQYF. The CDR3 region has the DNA TGTGCCAGCAGCATACCCAAACCAGACCCCCCGAAGTACGAGCAGTACTTC.